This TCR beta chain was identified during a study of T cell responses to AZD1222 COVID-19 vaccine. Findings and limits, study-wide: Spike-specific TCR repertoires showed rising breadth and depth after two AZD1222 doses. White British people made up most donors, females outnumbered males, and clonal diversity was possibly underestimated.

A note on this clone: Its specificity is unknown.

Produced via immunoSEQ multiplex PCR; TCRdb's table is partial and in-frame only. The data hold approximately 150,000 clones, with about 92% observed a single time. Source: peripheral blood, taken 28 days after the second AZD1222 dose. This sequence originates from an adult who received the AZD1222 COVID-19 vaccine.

CDR3 in amino acids: CASSLAGRSVKYEQYF. Written as DNA, the CDR3 is TGTGCCAGCAGCTTAGCAGGCCGGTCCGTGAAGTACGAGCAGTACTTC. The gene calls are TRBV7-9 and TRBJ2-7; no clear D. The CDR3 spans 16 residues. Germline CDR1 reads SEHNR; CDR2 reads FQNEAQ (reference sequence). V shed 0 bases and J shed 4 bases, with 16 bases lying between them.